This is a list of T cell receptor beta chains from one sample in a study of blood T cell repertoires in COVID-19. Here immunoSEQ multiplex PCR was the method, and the copy in TCRdb shows in-frame clones only, minus some. The repertoire holds approximately 50,000 clones, with about nine tenths as singletons. What was sequenced was peripheral blood. These receptor sequences come from a man in his sixties or seventies with acute or convalescent COVID-19. Each CDR3 is given without its conserved first and last residue. A D gene is named only where the DNA matches it firmly.

d_call	v_call	j_call	cdr3_aa
-	TRBV11-2	TRBJ1-1	ASSTLIEAF
-	TRBV4-2	TRBJ1-5	ASSLTRIGVANQPQH
-	TRBV5-1	TRBJ1-1	ASSKTTGTMGTEAF
-	TRBV5-5	TRBJ2-3	ASSSGRDTYTDTQY
TRBD1	TRBV6-5	TRBJ2-7	ASTGTEHEQY
-	TRBV9	TRBJ2-1	ASSARDSSYNEQF
-	TRBV28	TRBJ2-3	ASSDRDTQY
-	TRBV7-2	TRBJ2-7	ASSAGGTYEQY
-	TRBV3-1/TRBV3-2	TRBJ2-1	ASGLDEQF
-	TRBV6-1	TRBJ1-1	ASSELALRTEAF
-	TRBV5-1	TRBJ1-3	ASSVTSQGSGNTIY
TRBD2	TRBV18	TRBJ2-3	ASSPDQAGGSADTQY
-	TRBV11-3	TRBJ1-1	ASRHERAEAF
-	TRBV7-8	TRBJ1-2	ASSRDRGRQYGYT
-	TRBV5-4	TRBJ2-5	ASSHQAHGGRETQY
-	TRBV5-6	TRBJ1-2	ASSLADRPTYGYT
-	TRBV7-8	TRBJ2-2	ASSFLGSGTGELF
-	TRBV6-4	TRBJ1-1	ASRKDGSRETEAF
TRBD2	TRBV5-1	TRBJ2-3	ASREDSGVSSGY
TRBD2	TRBV7-9	TRBJ2-3	ASSPPLAGGTDTQY
-	TRBV7-9	TRBJ1-3	ASSFGGSGNTIY
-	TRBV6-6	TRBJ1-3	ASGDRRSISGNTIY